This TCR beta chain emerged from a study of identical twins. The study's findings and limits: Conclusions came from cross-sectional statistical analysis, not from following the same donors. Partly confounded zero-insertion analyses could result from invariant MAIT and iNKT cells.

CDR1 LGHDT and CDR2 YNNKEL come from the germline V gene (reference sequence). Trimming removed 2 bases at V and 4 bases at J, with 11 bases between. This CDR3 has 14 residues. A note on this clonotype: Its antigen is still unknown.

A universal primer site came from template switching; cDNA carried unique molecular identifiers. TCRdb redid the calling of the 5' RACE reads with MiXCR, one entry per CDR3 protein. The data contain some 1,700,000 distinct CDR3 sequences, about 32% of them singletons. Donors uniformly comprised healthy Caucasians. The sequencing sample was made of cord blood. This TCR was sampled from a newborn girl in good health. The chain carries TRBV3-1 and TRBJ1-2; D is unresolved. The DNA of the CDR3 is TGTGCCAGCAGCCAAAGGACCAGCACCTATGGCTACACCTTC. Translation gives CASSQRTSTYGYTF.